The source of this T cell receptor (beta chain) is a study of T cells in Graves' hyperthyroidism and ophthalmopathy. Across the whole study: Blood from the periphery was taken at initial diagnosis, before any treatment.

From RNA transcripts, TCR beta CDR3 regions were amplified. The TCR CDR3 was amplified in a first-round RT-PCR using the HTBI primer set. TCRdb reanalysed the multiplex PCR reads using MiXCR and keeps one entry per CDR3 protein. This table holds roughly 710,000 distinct CDR3 sequences, 30% to 40% found once. Trimming cost V 1 base and J 5 bases; bases outside gene matches: 8. Germline CDR1 and CDR2: DFQATT and SNEGSKA (reference sequence). The CDR3 sequence is 16 residues long. Graves' hyperthyroidism showing no ophthalmopathy progression within 18 months was considered stable. Exclusion followed for patients with uncontrolled infection, other autoimmune disease, pregnancy or lactation. It was 8 to 10 ml of fresh peripheral blood that supplied the PBMCs. This clonotype was recorded many times.

The source material was blood. The clonotype comes from a woman in her thirties or forties with Graves' hyperthyroidism. The chain employs TRBV20-1 and TRBJ2-5; 12 bases align to TRBD2. The CDR3 region is CSARAPTSGSSETQYF. The CDR3 DNA follows: TGCAGTGCTAGAGCCCCGACTAGCGGGAGCAGCGAGACCCAGTACTTC.